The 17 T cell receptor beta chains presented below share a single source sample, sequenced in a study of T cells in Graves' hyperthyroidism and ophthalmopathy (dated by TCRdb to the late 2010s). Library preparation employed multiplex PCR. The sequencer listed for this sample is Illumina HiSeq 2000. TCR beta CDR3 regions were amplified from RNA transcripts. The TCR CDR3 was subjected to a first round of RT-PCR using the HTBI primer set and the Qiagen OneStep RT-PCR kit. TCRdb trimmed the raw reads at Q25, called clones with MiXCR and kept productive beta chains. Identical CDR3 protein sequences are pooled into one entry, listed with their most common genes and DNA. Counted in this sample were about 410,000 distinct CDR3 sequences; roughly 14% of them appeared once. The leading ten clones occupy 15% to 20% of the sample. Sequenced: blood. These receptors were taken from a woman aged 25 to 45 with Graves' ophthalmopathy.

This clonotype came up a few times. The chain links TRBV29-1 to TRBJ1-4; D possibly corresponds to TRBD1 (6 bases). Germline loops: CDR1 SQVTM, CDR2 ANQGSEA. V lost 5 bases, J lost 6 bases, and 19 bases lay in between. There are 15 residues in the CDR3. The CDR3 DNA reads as TGCAGCGTTACCAGGGGCGGAGGGGATTATGAAAAACTGTTTTTT. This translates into CSVTRGGGDYEKLFF.

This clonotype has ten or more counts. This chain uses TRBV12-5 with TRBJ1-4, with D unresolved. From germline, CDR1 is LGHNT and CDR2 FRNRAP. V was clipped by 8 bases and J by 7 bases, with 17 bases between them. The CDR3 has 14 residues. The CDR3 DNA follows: TGTGCTAGTTCCCTGGACGCGGGAAGTGAAAAACTGTTTTTT. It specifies CASSLDAGSEKLFF.

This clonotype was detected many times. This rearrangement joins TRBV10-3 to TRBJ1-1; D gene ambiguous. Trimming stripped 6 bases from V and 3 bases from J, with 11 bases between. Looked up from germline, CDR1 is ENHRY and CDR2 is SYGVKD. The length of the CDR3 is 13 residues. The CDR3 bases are TGTGCCATCAGAAGGGCCCAGGACACTGAAGCTTTCTTT. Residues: CAIRRAQDTEAFF.

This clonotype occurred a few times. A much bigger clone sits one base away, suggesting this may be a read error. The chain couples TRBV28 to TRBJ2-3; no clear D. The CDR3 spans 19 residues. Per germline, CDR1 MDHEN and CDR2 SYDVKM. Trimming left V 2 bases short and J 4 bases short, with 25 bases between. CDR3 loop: CASSLSFGLLFFDADTQYF. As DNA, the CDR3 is TGTGCCAGCAGTTTAAGTTTTGGCCTCCTATTCTTTGATGCAGATACGCAGTATTTT.

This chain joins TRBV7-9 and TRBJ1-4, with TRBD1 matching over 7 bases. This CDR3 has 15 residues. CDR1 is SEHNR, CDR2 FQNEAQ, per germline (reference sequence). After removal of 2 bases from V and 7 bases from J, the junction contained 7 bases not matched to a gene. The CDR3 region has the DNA TGTGCCAGCAGCTTATCCCCTACAGGGGTTGAAAAACTGTTTTTT. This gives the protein CASSLSPTGVEKLFF.

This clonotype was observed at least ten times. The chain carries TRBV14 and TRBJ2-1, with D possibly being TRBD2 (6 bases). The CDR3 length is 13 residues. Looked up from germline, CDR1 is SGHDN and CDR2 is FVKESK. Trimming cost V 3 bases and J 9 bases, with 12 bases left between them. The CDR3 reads CASSQYGGSEQFF. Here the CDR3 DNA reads TGTGCCAGCAGCCAGTACGGGGGAAGTGAGCAGTTCTTC.

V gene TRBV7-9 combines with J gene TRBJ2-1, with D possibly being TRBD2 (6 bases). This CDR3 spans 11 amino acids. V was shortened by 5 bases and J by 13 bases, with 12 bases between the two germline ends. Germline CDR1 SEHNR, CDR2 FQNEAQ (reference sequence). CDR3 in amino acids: CASSRPGDQFF. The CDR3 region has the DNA TGTGCCAGCAGCAGACCGGGAGATCAGTTCTTC.

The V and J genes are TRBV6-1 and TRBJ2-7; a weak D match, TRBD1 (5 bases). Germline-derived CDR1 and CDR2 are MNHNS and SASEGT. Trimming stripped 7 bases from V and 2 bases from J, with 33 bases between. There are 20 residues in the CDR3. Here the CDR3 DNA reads TGTGCCAGCACCCGACTGCCTGGGCAGGGCCCGCGTCGTAATCCCTACGAGCAGTACTTC. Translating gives CASTRLPGQGPRRNPYEQYF.

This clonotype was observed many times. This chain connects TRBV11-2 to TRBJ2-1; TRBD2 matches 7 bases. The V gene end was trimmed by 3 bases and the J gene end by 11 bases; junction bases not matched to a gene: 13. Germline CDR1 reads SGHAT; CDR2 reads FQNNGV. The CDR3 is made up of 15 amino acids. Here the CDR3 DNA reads TGTGCCAGCAGCTTGGGCCCTAGCGGCGCGGTACAGCAGTTCTTC. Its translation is CASSLGPSGAVQQFF.

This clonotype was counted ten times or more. CDR3 DNA: TGCGCCAGCAGCTTGGTGGGGGGGGGCTACAATGAGCAGTTCTTC. This sequence encodes CASSLVGGGYNEQFF. The genes are TRBV5-1 and TRBJ2-1, with 7 bases matching TRBD2. The V gene end was trimmed by 0 bases and the J gene end by 3 bases; junction bases not matched to a gene: 3. The germline CDR1 and CDR2 sequences are SGHRS and YFSETQ. The CDR3 is 15 residues long.

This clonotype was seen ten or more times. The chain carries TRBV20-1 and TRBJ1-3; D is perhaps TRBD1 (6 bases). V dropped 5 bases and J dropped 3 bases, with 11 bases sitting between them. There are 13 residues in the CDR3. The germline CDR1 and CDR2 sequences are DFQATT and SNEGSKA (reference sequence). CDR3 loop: CSARTVGGNTIYF. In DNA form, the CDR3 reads TGCAGTGCTCGGACAGTAGGTGGAAACACCATATATTTT.

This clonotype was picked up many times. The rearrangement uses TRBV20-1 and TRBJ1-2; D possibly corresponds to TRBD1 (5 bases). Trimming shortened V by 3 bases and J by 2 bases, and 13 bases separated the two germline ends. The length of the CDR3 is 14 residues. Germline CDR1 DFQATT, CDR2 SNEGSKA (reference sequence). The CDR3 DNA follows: TGCAGTGCTAGGGGCAGGGCCGAAAACTATGGCTACACCTTC. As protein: CSARGRAENYGYTF.

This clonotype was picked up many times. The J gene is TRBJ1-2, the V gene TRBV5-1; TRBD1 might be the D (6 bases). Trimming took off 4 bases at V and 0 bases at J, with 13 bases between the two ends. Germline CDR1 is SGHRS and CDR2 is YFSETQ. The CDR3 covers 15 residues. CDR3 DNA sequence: TGCGCCAGCAGCCCCCCGGACAGACCTAACTATGGCTACACCTTC. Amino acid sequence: CASSPPDRPNYGYTF.

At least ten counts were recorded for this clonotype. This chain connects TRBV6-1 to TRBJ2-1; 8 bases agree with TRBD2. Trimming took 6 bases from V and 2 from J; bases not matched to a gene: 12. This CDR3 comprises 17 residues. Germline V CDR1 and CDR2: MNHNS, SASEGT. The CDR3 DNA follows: TGTGCCAGCAGCTCCAGGGGCGGGGGGCTCCCCTACAATGAGCAGTTCTTC. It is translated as CASSSRGGGLPYNEQFF.

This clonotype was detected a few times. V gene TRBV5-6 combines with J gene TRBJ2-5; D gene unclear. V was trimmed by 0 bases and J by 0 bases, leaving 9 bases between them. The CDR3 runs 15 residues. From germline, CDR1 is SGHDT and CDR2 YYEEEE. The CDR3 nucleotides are TGTGCCAGCAGCTTGGCCCGCCAGTACCAAGAGACCCAGTACTTC. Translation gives CASSLARQYQETQYF.

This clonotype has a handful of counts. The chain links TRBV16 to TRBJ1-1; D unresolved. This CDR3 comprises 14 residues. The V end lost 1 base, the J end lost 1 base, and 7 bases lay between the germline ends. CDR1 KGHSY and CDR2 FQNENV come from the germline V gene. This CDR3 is CASSQLTANTEAFF. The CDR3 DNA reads TGTGCCAGCAGCCAATTAACGGCGAACACTGAAGCTTTCTTT.

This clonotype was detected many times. For the CDR3, the DNA is TGTGCCAGCAGCGCGAACTTTCAGGGGGCCGTGGGCTACACCTTC. It translates to CASSANFQGAVGYTF. The chain is built from TRBV11-2 and TRBJ1-2; 8 bases align to TRBD1. V dropped 5 bases and J dropped 8; count of bases not matched to a gene: 13. CDR3 length equals 15 residues. Germline V CDR1 and CDR2: SGHAT, FQNNGV.